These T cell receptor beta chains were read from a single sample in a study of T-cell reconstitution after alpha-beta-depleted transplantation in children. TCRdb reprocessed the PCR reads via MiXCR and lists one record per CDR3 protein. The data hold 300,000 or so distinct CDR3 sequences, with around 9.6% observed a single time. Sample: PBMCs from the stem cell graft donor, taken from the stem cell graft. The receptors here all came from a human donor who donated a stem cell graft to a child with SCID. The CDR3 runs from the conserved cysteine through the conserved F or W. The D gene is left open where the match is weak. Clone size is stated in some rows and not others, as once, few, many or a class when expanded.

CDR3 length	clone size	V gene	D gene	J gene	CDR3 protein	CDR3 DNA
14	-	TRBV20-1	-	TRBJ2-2	CSAEGRGYTGELFF	TGCAGTGCTGAGGGGCGCGGGTACACCGGGGAGCTGTTTTTT
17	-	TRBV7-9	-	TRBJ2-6	CASSLHGVGLWANVLTF	TGTGCCAGCAGCCTCCATGGTGTGGGGTTATGGGCCAACGTCCTGACTTTC
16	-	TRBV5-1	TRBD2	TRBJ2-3	CASSSNRAGGTDTQYF	TGCGCCAGCAGCTCGAACAGGGCGGGAGGGACAGATACGCAGTATTTT
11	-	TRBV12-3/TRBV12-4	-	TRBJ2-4	CASSSLTNQYF	TGTGCCAGCAGTTCTCTGACAAACCAGTACTTC
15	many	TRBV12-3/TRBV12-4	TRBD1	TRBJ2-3	CASSFGGTGSDTQYF	TGTGCCAGCAGTTTTGGTGGGACAGGGTCAGATACGCAGTATTTT
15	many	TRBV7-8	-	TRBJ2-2	CASSVRGSATGELFF	TGTGCCAGCAGCGTTCGGGGATCGGCCACCGGGGAGCTGTTTTTT
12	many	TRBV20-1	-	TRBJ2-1	CSASGYQDEQFF	TGCAGTGCTAGCGGGTATCAGGATGAGCAGTTCTTC
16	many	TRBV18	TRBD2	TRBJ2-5	CASSPLPAGVEETQYF	TGTGCCAGCTCACCACTCCCAGCGGGGGTTGAAGAGACCCAGTACTTC
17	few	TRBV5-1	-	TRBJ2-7	CASRRSLPTRNSYEQYF	TGCGCCAGCAGAAGGTCGCTACCAACGAGAAACTCCTACGAGCAGTACTTC
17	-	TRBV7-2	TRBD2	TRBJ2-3	CASSLLGSSGGANTQYF	TGTGCCAGCAGCTTACTCGGTTCTAGCGGGGGGGCAAATACGCAGTATTTT
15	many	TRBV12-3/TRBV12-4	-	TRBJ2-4	CASRSSGELPNIQYF	TGTGCCAGCAGATCCTCGGGGGAACTTCCAAACATTCAGTACTTC
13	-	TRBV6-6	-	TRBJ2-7	CASSDTTPYEQYF	TGTGCCAGCAGTGACACTACTCCCTACGAGCAGTACTTC
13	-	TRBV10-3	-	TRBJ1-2	CAIWWGAASGYTF	TGTGCCATCTGGTGGGGGGCTGCCAGTGGCTACACCTTC
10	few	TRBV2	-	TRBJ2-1	CASKPNEQFF	TGTGCCAGCAAGCCGAATGAGCAGTTCTTC
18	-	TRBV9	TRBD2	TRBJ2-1	CASSVKSPTSGGENEQFF	TGTGCCAGCAGCGTAAAATCTCCGACTAGCGGGGGAGAAAATGAGCAGTTCTTC
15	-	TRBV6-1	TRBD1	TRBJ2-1	CASSEAPGGYNEQFF	TGTGCCAGCAGTGAAGCACCAGGGGGTTACAATGAGCAGTTCTTC
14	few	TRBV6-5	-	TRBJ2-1	CASSGGQGRNEQFF	TGTGCCAGCAGCGGCGGGCAGGGGAGAAATGAGCAGTTCTTC
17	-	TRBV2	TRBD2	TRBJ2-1	CASRGGGLAGVHNEQFF	TGTGCCAGCAGGGGGGGTGGACTAGCGGGAGTTCACAATGAGCAGTTCTTC
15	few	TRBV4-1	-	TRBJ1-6	CASSQSASGISPLHF	TGCGCCAGCAGCCAATCGGCCTCAGGGATCTCACCCCTCCACTTT
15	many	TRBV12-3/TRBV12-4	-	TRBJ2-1	CASKEGLGSYNEQFF	TGTGCCAGTAAGGAGGGTCTGGGGTCCTACAATGAGCAGTTCTTC
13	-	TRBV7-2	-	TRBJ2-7	CASSLGFAYEQYF	TGTGCCAGCAGCTTAGGGTTCGCCTACGAGCAGTACTTC
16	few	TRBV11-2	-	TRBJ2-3	CASSLEGPPVTDTQYF	TGTGCCAGCAGCTTAGAAGGGCCCCCTGTCACAGATACGCAGTATTTT
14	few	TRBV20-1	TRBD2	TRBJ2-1	CSAARLAGVQEQFF	TGCAGTGCCGCCCGACTAGCGGGGGTGCAGGAGCAGTTCTTC
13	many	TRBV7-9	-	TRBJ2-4	CASSEMPENIQYF	TGTGCCAGCAGCGAGATGCCCGAAAACATTCAGTACTTC
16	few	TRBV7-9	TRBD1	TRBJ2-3	CASSSTTDRVRDTQYF	TGTGCCAGCAGCTCCACGACAGACAGGGTCAGAGATACGCAGTATTTT
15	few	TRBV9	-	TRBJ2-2	CASSEDYVWTGELFF	TGTGCCAGCAGCGAGGACTATGTTTGGACCGGGGAGCTGTTTTTT
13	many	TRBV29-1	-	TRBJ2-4	CSVEWRGKNIQYF	TGCAGCGTTGAGTGGAGGGGAAAAAACATTCAGTACTTC
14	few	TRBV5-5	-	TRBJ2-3	CASSGAELTDTQYF	TGTGCCAGCAGCGGAGCGGAGCTCACAGATACGCAGTATTTT
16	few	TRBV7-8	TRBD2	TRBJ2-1	CASSPGTTFVYNEQFF	TGTGCCAGCAGCCCAGGGACTACCTTCGTCTACAATGAGCAGTTCTTC
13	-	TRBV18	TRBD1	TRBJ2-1	CASSIGQVNEQFF	TGTGCCAGCTCAATTGGACAGGTAAATGAGCAGTTCTTC
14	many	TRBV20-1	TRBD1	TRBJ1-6	CSASPTGGNSPLHF	TGCAGTGCTAGCCCGACAGGGGGTAATTCACCCCTCCACTTT
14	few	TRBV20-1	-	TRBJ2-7	CSARSLMTGYEQYF	TGCAGTGCTAGAAGTTTGATGACTGGGTACGAGCAGTACTTC
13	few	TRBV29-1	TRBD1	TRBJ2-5	CSVRPGQQETQYF	TGCAGCGTTCGTCCGGGACAGCAAGAGACCCAGTACTTC
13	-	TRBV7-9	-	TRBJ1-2	CASSLSQGYGYTF	TGTGCCAGCAGCTTAAGTCAGGGCTATGGCTACACCTTC
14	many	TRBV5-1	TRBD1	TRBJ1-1	CASSPRQGQTEAFF	TGCGCCAGCAGCCCTAGACAGGGCCAGACTGAAGCTTTCTTT
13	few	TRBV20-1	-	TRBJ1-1	CSASGFMNTEAFF	TGCAGTGCTAGCGGCTTTATGAACACTGAAGCTTTCTTT
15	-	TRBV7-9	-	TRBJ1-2	CASSFSGQAGYGYTF	TGTGCCAGCAGCTTCTCGGGACAAGCAGGCTATGGCTACACCTTC
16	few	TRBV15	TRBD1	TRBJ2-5	CATSGPGQTFEETQYF	TGTGCCACCAGCGGACCGGGACAGACCTTTGAAGAGACCCAGTACTTC
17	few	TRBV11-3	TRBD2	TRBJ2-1	CASSRRGGGTSYNEQFF	TGTGCCAGCAGCCGGCGGGGCGGGGGGACCTCCTACAATGAGCAGTTCTTC
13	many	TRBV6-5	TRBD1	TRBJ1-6	CASSYDRGSPLHF	TGTGCCAGCAGTTATGACAGGGGTTCACCCCTCCACTTT
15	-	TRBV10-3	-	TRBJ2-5	CAISGASLGEETQYF	TGTGCCATCAGTGGTGCGTCACTAGGGGAGGAGACCCAGTACTTC
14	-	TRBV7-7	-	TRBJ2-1	CASSLARSSNEQFF	TGTGCTAGCAGCTTAGCGCGGAGCTCCAATGAGCAGTTCTTC
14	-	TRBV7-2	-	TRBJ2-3	CASSLGDFADTQYF	TGTGCCAGCAGCTTGGGGGACTTTGCAGATACGCAGTATTTT
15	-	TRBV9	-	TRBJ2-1	CASSAQYHPANEQFF	TGTGCCAGCAGCGCGCAATACCATCCCGCTAATGAGCAGTTCTTC
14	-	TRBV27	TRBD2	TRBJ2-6	CASSTGGKANVLTF	TGTGCCAGCAGTACGGGGGGTAAGGCCAACGTCCTGACTTTC
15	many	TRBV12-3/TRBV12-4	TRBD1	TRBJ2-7	CASTRGTGGFYEQYF	TGTGCCAGCACTAGAGGGACAGGGGGCTTCTACGAGCAGTACTTC
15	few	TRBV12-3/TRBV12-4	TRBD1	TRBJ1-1	CASSPGQGVTTEAFF	TGTGCCAGCAGTCCCGGACAGGGAGTCACGACTGAAGCTTTCTTT
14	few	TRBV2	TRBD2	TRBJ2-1	CASPGGGANNEQFF	TGTGCCAGCCCCGGCGGGGGGGCAAACAATGAGCAGTTCTTC
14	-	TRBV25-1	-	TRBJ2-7	CASSHSGAPYEQYF	TGTGCCAGCAGTCATTCGGGGGCTCCCTACGAGCAGTACTTC
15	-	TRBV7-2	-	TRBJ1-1	CASSPTFGVGTEAFF	TGTGCCAGCAGCCCCACCTTTGGGGTTGGCACTGAAGCTTTCTTT
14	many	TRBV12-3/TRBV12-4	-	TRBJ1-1	CASSLQGPNTEAFF	TGTGCCAGCAGCTTACAGGGTCCGAACACTGAAGCTTTCTTT
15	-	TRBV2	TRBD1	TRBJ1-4	CASTTDRAAGEKLFF	TGTGCCAGCACGACGGACAGGGCCGCCGGTGAAAAACTGTTTTTT